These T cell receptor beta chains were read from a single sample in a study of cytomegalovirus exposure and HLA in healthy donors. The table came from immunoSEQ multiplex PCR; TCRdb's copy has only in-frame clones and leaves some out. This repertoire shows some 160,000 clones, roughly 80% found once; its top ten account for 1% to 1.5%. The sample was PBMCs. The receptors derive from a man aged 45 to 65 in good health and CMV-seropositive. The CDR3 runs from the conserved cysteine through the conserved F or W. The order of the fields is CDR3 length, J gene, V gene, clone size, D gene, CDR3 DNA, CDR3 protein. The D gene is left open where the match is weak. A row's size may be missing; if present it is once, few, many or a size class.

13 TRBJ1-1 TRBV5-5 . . TGTGCCAGCAGCTTCACCAGGGGTACTGAAGCTTTCTTT CASSFTRGTEAFF
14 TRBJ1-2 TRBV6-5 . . TGTGCCAGCAGTCAACAGGGTCTCGGCTATGGCTACACCTTC CASSQQGLGYGYTF
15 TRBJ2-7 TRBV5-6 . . TGTGCCAGCAGCTTGCTGGTAAACATTCCCTACGAGCAGTACTTC CASSLLVNIPYEQYF
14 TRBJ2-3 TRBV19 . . TGTGCCAGTAGTATTGAGGCGGCCACAGATACGCAGTATTTT CASSIEAATDTQYF
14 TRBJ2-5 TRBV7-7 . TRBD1 TGTGCTAGCAGCTCCGGACAGGATGGGGAGACCCAGTACTTC CASSSGQDGETQYF
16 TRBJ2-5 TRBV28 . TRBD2 TGTGCCAGCAGTTTCCTGACTAGCGGGGGTTCGGAGACCCAGTACTTC CASSFLTSGGSETQYF
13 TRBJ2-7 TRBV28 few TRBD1 TGTGCCAGCAGACTACAGGGGGCCTACGAGCAGTACTTC CASRLQGAYEQYF
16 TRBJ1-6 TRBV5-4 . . TGTGCCAGCAGCGCGGGACGGAGCTCCTATAATTCACCCCTCCACTTT CASSAGRSSYNSPLHF
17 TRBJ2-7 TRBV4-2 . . TGTGCCAGCAGCCAAGAGAAGGCGGTAACCAGCTCCTACGAGCAGTACTTC CASSQEKAVTSSYEQYF
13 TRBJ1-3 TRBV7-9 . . TGTGCCAGCAGCTTAGCTAGTGGAAACACCATATATTTT CASSLASGNTIYF
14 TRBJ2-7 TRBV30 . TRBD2 TGTGCCTGGAGTGTGGGGGGGACGTTGGACGAGCAGTACTTC CAWSVGGTLDEQYF
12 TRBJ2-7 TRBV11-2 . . TGTGCCAGCAGCCCCGCAGGGAACGAGCAGTACTTC CASSPAGNEQYF
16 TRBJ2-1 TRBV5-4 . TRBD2 TGTGCCAGCAGCGGGAAGAAAACGGGACTAGCGGAGGAGCAGTTCTTC CASSGKKTGLAEEQFF
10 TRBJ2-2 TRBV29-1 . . TGCAGCGTTGGTAACGGGGAGCTGTTTTTT CSVGNGELFF
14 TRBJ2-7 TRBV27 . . TGTGCCAGCAGAGGGACCGGGGGCTCCTACGAGCAGTACTTC CASRGTGGSYEQYF
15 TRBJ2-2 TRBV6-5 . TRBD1 TGTGCCAGCAGATCCGGGACAGGAGACACCGGGGAGCTGTTTTTT CASRSGTGDTGELFF
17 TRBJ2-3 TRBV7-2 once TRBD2 TGTGCCAGCAGCTCAGGACTAGCGGGGGGGCGAGGAGATACGCAGTATTTT CASSSGLAGGRGDTQYF
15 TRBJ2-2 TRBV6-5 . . TGTGCCAGCAGATCAACCGGGACACTCACCGGGGAGCTGTTTTTT CASRSTGTLTGELFF
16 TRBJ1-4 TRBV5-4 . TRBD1 TGTGCCAGCAGCCCGAGACAGGGGGCCACTAATGAAAAACTGTTTTTT CASSPRQGATNEKLFF
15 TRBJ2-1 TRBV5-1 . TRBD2 TGCGCCAGCAGCGAAGGACTAGCGGGCGACAATGAGCAGTTCTTC CASSEGLAGDNEQFF
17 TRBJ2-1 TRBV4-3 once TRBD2 TGCGCCAGCAGCCAGGAGCCTAGCGGGAGTTGGGACAATGAGCAGTTCTTC CASSQEPSGSWDNEQFF
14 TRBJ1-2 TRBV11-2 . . TGTGCCAGCAGCTTGACAGATCAGGGGTATGGCTACACCTTC CASSLTDQGYGYTF
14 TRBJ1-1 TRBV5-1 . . TGCGCCAGCAGCTTGAGAGGGGGGAACACTGAAGCTTTCTTT CASSLRGGNTEAFF
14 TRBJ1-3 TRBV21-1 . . . CASRGVGSGNTIYF
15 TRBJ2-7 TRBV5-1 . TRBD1 TGCGTCAGCAGCTTCGGAACAGGGGGCAAGGACGAGCAGTACTTC CVSSFGTGGKDEQYF
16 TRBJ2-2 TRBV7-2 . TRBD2 TGTGCCAGCAGCTTAAGGACCGGCGGCGGGAGCGGGGAGCTGTTTTTT CASSLRTGGGSGELFF
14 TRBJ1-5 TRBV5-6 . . TGTGCCAGCAGCTTTCGGGGGGCGAATCAGCCCCAGCATTTT CASSFRGANQPQHF
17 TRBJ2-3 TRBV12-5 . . TGTGCTAGTGGTTTCTCCCCCCTGCAGACTGACACAGATACGCAGTATTTT CASGFSPLQTDTDTQYF
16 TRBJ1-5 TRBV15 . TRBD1 TGTGCCACCAGCAGGATGGGACAGGGTAGCAATCAGCCCCAGCATTTT CATSRMGQGSNQPQHF
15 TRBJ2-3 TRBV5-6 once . TGTGCCAGCAGCTTGTCCGGGACTCTTCAGAATACGCAGTATTTT CASSLSGTLQNTQYF
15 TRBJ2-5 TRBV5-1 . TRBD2 TGCGCCAGCAGCTTAGCGGGGGGGGGCCAAGAGACCCAGTACTTC CASSLAGGGQETQYF
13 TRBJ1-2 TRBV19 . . TGTGCCAGTAGATTGGCTTCGTACTATGGCTACACCTTC CASRLASYYGYTF
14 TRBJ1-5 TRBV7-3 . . TGTGCCAGCAGCTGGCGGGGTGGTGATCAGCCCCAGCATTTT CASSWRGGDQPQHF
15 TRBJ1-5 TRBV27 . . TGTGCCAGCAGTTTAGGGCCAGCCATCAATCAGCCCCAGCATTTT CASSLGPAINQPQHF
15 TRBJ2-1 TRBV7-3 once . TGTGCCAGCAGCTTAAACAGGGAGTCCTACAATGAGCAGTTCTTC CASSLNRESYNEQFF
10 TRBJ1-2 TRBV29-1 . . TGCAGCGGTGGAGATGAGGGCTACACCTTC CSGGDEGYTF
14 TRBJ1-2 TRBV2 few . TGTGCCAGCAGTGAAGGGACACCTCTTTATGGCTACACCTTC CASSEGTPLYGYTF
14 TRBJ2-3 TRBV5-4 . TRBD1 TGTGCCAGCAGCTCGGGACAGCACACAGATACGCAGTATTTT CASSSGQHTDTQYF
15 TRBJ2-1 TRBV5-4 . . TGTGCCAGCAGCTTTGGCGGGGGCCTCTACAATGAGCAGTTCTTC CASSFGGGLYNEQFF
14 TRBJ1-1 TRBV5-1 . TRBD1 TGCGCCAGCAGCGTGACAGGGTTAACCACTGAAGCTTTCTTT CASSVTGLTTEAFF